This T cell receptor (beta chain) came from a study of blood T cell repertoires in COVID-19. In the study overall: Donors in the United States, Italy and Spain gave samples during acute or convalescent COVID-19.

TCRdb's table, derived via immunoSEQ multiplex PCR, lists solely in-frame clones and lacks some. This table has 220,000 or so clones, approximately 82% appearing once. The sequencing input was peripheral blood. The origin of this receptor is a woman of 80 years or more with acute or convalescent COVID-19.

As DNA, the CDR3 is TGTGCCAGCTCGCGGACAGGCTCCCAGACCTACGAGCAGTACTTC. This gives the protein CASSRTGSQTYEQYF. The rearrangement uses TRBV18 and TRBJ2-7; 7 nucleotides agree with TRBD1. The CDR3 spans 15 residues. CDR1 and CDR2 (germline): KGHSH, LQKENI. J was trimmed by 2 bases and V by 6 bases; bases with no gene match: 10.